The source of this T cell receptor (beta chain) is a study of T cells in localized non-small cell lung cancer. The method was immunoSEQ multiplex PCR; TCRdb's version includes in-frame clones alone and lacks a portion of them. There are about 72,000 clones in the sample; almost 85% occur only once, and approximately 13% lies in the top ten. Study-wide results and caveats: Appearance in adjacent lung was seen for a median around 55 of the top 100 tumor clones. Only one tumor region went through sequencing, so heterogeneity may still be there. Uninvolved adjacent lung had the highest recorded T cell clonality, with tumor below it.

Per the germline V gene, CDR1 is SGHNT and CDR2 is YENEEA. The V and J ends lost 4 bases and 1 base respectively, with 7 bases between them. The CDR3 is made up of 14 amino acids. This clone was detected only once. Its antigen is as yet unknown. This rearrangement joins TRBV11-3 to TRBJ1-4; D gene ambiguous. This specimen was peripheral blood, taken before any cancer treatment. The receptor comes from a female donor of 60 years or more with stage I lung adenocarcinoma. CDR3 protein: CASSSSLTNEKLFF. In nucleotides, the CDR3 is TGTGCCAGCAGCTCCAGCCTAACTAATGAAAAACTGTTTTTT. Combining the CDR3 with reference TRBV11-3 and TRBJ1-4 gives the whole variable domain EAGVVQSPRYKIIEKKQPVAFWCNPISGHNTLYWYLQNLGQGPELLIRYENEEAVDDSQLPKDRFSAERLKGVDSTLKIQPAELGDSAVYLCASSSSLTNEKLFFGSGTQLSVL.